The 25 T cell receptor beta chains reported below all come from one sample, sequenced in a study of T cells after yellow fever vaccination. TCRdb called the 5' RACE reads again in MiXCR, with one record for every CDR3 protein. The top ten hold around 34% of the sample, which has 150,000 to 200,000 distinct CDR3 sequences, about 10% seen once. Sequencing was performed on CD8+ T cells sorted from PBMCs, taken 15 days after the yellow fever booster vaccination. These receptors all stem from a man between 18 and 29 years old who received the YFV17D yellow fever vaccine.

The table lists this clonotype with a count of one. The chain carries TRBV2 and TRBJ2-7; D may be TRBD1 (6 bases). Trimming pared 6 bases from V and 1 base from J, leaving 13 bases between. Germline V CDR1 and CDR2: SNHLY, FYNNEI. The CDR3 consists of 14 residues. CDR3 sequence (DNA): TGTGCCAGCAGCACTACAGGGTTTTCCTACGAGCAGTACTTC. Translated: CASSTTGFSYEQYF.

The genes are TRBV6-6 and TRBJ2-1; D unclear. Germline V gene data show CDR1 as MNHNY and CDR2 as SVGAGI (reference sequence). The V gene lost 5 bases and the J gene lost 8 bases, with 22 bases spanning the gap. The CDR3 sequence is 16 residues long. The CDR3 loop is CASSRPLLGNRDEQFF. CDR3 DNA: TGTGCCAGCAGTCGCCCCCTTTTGGGGAATAGGGATGAGCAGTTCTTC.

This clonotype has just a few counts. The chain links TRBV18 to TRBJ2-5; no firm D call. Germline V gene data show CDR1 as KGHSH and CDR2 as LQKENI. The CDR3 runs to 14 residues. The V end lost 4 bases, the J end lost 0 bases, and 9 bases lay between the germline ends. DNA for the CDR3: TGTGCCAGCTCACTATCTGACTACCAAGAGACCCAGTACTTC. Translated, it gives CASSLSDYQETQYF.

The chain joins TRBV29-1 to TRBJ2-7; 8 bases are shared with TRBD2. Germline V gives CDR1 SQVTM, CDR2 ANQGSEA. V lost 4 bases to trimming and J lost 6 bases; unmatched junction nucleotides: 8. CDR3 length: 13 amino acids. The CDR3 DNA reads as TGCAGCGTTGCCGGGGGACTAGGGAGCGAGCAGTACTTC. Translating gives CSVAGGLGSEQYF.

This clonotype appeared a few times. This rearrangement joins TRBV10-2 to TRBJ2-3, with 7 bases lining up with TRBD1. Germline values: CDR1 WSHSY, CDR2 SAAADI. The CDR3 extends over 15 amino acids. The V gene end was trimmed by 4 bases and the J gene end by 1 base; junction bases not matched to a gene: 5. The CDR3 DNA sequence: TGCGCCAGCAGTGCCGACGGACAGGGCACAGATACGCAGTATTTT. Translation: CASSADGQGTDTQYF.

For the CDR3, the DNA is TGTGCCAGCAGACCGACAGGAGTGTACTACGAGCAGTACGTC. Translation: CASRPTGVYYEQYV. The V call is TRBV6-1, the J call TRBJ2-7; tentative D call: TRBD1 (6 bases). The V gene's germline CDR1 is MNHNS and CDR2 SASEGT. The CDR3 sequence is 14 residues long. Trimming removed 6 bases at V and 3 bases at J, with 15 bases between.

This chain connects TRBV4-3 to TRBJ2-3; D uncertain. Per the germline V gene, CDR1 is LGHNA and CDR2 is YSLEER. V was clipped by 3 bases and J by 0 bases, with 10 bases between them. CDR3 length: 15 amino acids. The CDR3 region is CASSQYGTSTDTQYF. CDR3 DNA: TGCGCCAGCAGCCAGTACGGTACTAGCACAGATACGCAGTATTTT.

The chain is built from TRBV6-2 or TRBV6-3 and TRBJ2-2; the D gene is possibly TRBD2 (5 bases). From germline, CDR1 is MNHEY and CDR2 SVGEGT. Trimming left V 2 bases short and J 4 bases short, with 17 bases between. This CDR3 has 17 amino acids. In DNA form, the CDR3 reads TGTGCCAGCAGTTACGATCTCTCCGCCGGGGTCACCGGGGAGCTGTTTTTT. It codes for CASSYDLSAGVTGELFF.

The chain uses TRBV24-1 and TRBJ2-3; 8 positions match TRBD1. The V and J ends lost 6 bases and 2 bases, in that order; junction bases with no gene match: 3. The V gene's germline CDR1 is KGHDR and CDR2 SFDVKD. CDR3 size: 14 residues. The CDR3 DNA reads TGTGCCACCAGTAGGGACAGGCACACAGATACGCAGTATTTT. Translated, it gives CATSRDRHTDTQYF.

This clonotype came up many times. As DNA, the CDR3 is TGTGCCAGCAGCCCCCCGAGCGACGAGCAGTACTTC. This translates into CASSPPSDEQYF. This chain connects TRBV7-2 to TRBJ2-7; D unclear. The CDR3 runs to 12 residues. The germline CDR1 and CDR2 sequences are SGHTA and FQGNSA. The V gene lost 5 bases and the J gene lost 5 bases, with 10 bases spanning the gap.

CDR3 in DNA: TGCGCCAGCTCCTTCGGTAGATTAACGGATACGCAGTATTTT. Its translation: CASSFGRLTDTQYF. This sequence joins TRBV4-3 and TRBJ2-3; D ambiguous. The germline V and J ends were trimmed by 8 bases and 6 bases, with 18 bases remaining between them. Germline V lookup: CDR1 LGHNA, CDR2 YSLEER. The CDR3 is made up of 14 amino acids.

The table lists this clonotype with a few counts. The chain combines TRBV11-2 with TRBJ2-1; 11 nucleotides align to TRBD1. This CDR3 spans 15 amino acids. The germline gives CDR1 SGHAT, CDR2 FQNNGV. Trimming cost V 7 bases and J 6 bases; bases outside gene matches: 8. The CDR3 reads CASNPGQGASNEQFF. In DNA, the CDR3 is TGTGCCAGCAACCCCGGACAGGGGGCGAGCAATGAGCAGTTCTTC.

The chain links TRBV4-1 to TRBJ1-4; D is unresolved. This CDR3 region has 14 residues. Germline loops: CDR1 MGHRA, CDR2 YSYEKL. The V end lost 0 bases, the J end lost 8 bases, and 10 bases lay between the germline ends. The CDR3 DNA is TGCGCCAGCAGCCAAGAAAGCATCCGGGAAAAACTGTTTTTT. Translation gives CASSQESIREKLFF.

The rearrangement uses TRBV4-3 and TRBJ2-5, with 7 bases identical to TRBD1. The V gene's germline CDR1 is LGHNA and CDR2 YSLEER. The CDR3 is made up of 16 amino acids. V was clipped by 1 base and J by 5 bases; unmatched bases: 10. The CDR3 here is CASSQGLGQLGETQYF. The CDR3 region has the DNA TGCGCCAGCAGCCAAGGTTTGGGACAGCTGGGGGAGACCCAGTACTTC.

In its sample, this clonotype was seen a few times. This chain joins TRBV6-5 and TRBJ2-5; D perhaps matches TRBD2 (6 bases). Germline V gene sequence: CDR1 MNHEY, CDR2 SVGAGI. The CDR3 consists of 15 residues. Trimming cost V 5 bases and J 4 bases, with 17 bases left between them. The CDR3 sequence: CASSPNGGARETQYF. In DNA form, the CDR3 reads TGTGCCAGCAGTCCTAACGGAGGGGCCCGAGAGACCCAGTACTTC.

This chain links TRBV18 with TRBJ2-5, with unresolved D. There are 14 residues in the CDR3. Germline V gives CDR1 KGHSH, CDR2 LQKENI. V was clipped by 0 bases and J by 3 bases, with 8 bases between them. CDR3 sequence reads: CASSPPVQEETQYF. In nucleotides, the CDR3 is TGTGCCAGCTCACCACCGGTGCAGGAAGAGACCCAGTACTTC.

The V call is TRBV5-5, the J call TRBJ1-1, with D maybe TRBD1 (5 bases). Trimming took 4 bases from V and 10 from J, leaving 17 bases between them. Germline V gene lookup returns CDR1 SGHKS and CDR2 YYEKEE (reference sequence). The CDR3 loop spans 13 amino acids. CDR3: CASSRRTGLGAFF. CDR3 nucleotide sequence: TGTGCCAGCAGCCGGAGGACGGGACTCGGAGCTTTCTTT.

The rearrangement uses TRBV5-1 and TRBJ1-1, with 7 bases lining up with TRBD1. The germline CDR1 and CDR2 sequences are SGHRS and YFSETQ. With V trimmed by 1 base and J by 5 bases, 2 bases remained unmatched. The CDR3 contains 13 residues. CDR3 sequence: CASSLTGVTEAFF. CDR3 coding DNA: TGCGCCAGCAGCTTGACAGGGGTGACTGAAGCTTTCTTT.

This clonotype appeared a few times. The genes are TRBV4-2 and TRBJ2-2; D unresolved. Trimming removed 0 bases at V and 0 bases at J, with 14 bases between. CDR3 size: 18 residues. Germline CDR1 and CDR2: LGHNA and YNFKEQ. The DNA for the CDR3 is TGTGCCAGCAGCCAAGATGTGCACGGTTACTCGAACACCGGGGAGCTGTTTTTT. Residues: CASSQDVHGYSNTGELFF.

This clonotype was seen a few times. The gene calls are TRBV7-2 and TRBJ2-3, with 9 bases matching TRBD2. The CDR3 extends over 18 amino acids. Trimming at V came to 3 bases and at J to 0 bases, leaving 10 bases not matched to a gene. Looked up from germline, CDR1 is SGHTA and CDR2 is FQGNSA. CDR3 residues: CASSFPSSGARSTDTQYF. The CDR3 coding sequence is TGTGCCAGCAGCTTTCCTTCTAGCGGGGCCCGAAGCACAGATACGCAGTATTTT. Combining the CDR3 with reference TRBV7-2 and TRBJ2-3 gives the whole variable domain GAGVSQSPSNKVTEKGKDVELRCDPISGHTALYWYRQSLGQGLEFLIYFQGNSAPDKSGLPSDRFSAERTGGSVSTLTIQRTQQEDSAVYLCASSFPSSGARSTDTQYFGPGTRLTVL.

This clonotype was found a few times. The gene calls are TRBV7-9 and TRBJ1-1; 7 bases align to TRBD1. CDR1 is SEHNR, CDR2 FQNEAQ, per germline (reference sequence). The ends lost 2 bases at V and 4 bases at J; junction bases unmatched: 7. CDR3 length equals 15 residues. CDR3 DNA sequence: TGTGCCAGCAGCTTATCAACAGGGGAGGGCACTGAAGCTTTCTTT. Protein: CASSLSTGEGTEAFF. Using reference TRBV7-9 and TRBJ1-1 for the parts outside the CDR3, the full variable domain is DTGVSQNPRHKITKRGQNVTFRCDPISEHNRLYWYRQTLGQGPEFLTYFQNEAQLEKSRLLSDRFSAERPKGSFSTLEIQRTEQGDSAMYLCASSLSTGEGTEAFFGQGTRLTVV.

This sequence joins TRBV7-2 and TRBJ2-6, with D uncertain. V was trimmed by 5 bases and J by 0 bases, leaving 8 bases between them. The germline gives CDR1 SGHTA, CDR2 FQGNSA. The CDR3 has 15 amino acids. CDR3: CASSHWSSGANVLTF. The CDR3 DNA is TGTGCCAGCAGCCATTGGAGCTCTGGGGCCAACGTCCTGACTTTC.

This clonotype turned up a few times. The CDR3 DNA is TGTGCCAGCAGTTACCTTACAGGGGGGAATGAGCAGTTCTTC. This encodes CASSYLTGGNEQFF. V and J are TRBV6-2 or TRBV6-3 and TRBJ2-1; the match to TRBD1 covers 8 bases. Germline CDR1 reads MNHEY; CDR2 reads SVGEGT. The CDR3 has 14 residues. The V gene end was trimmed by 2 bases and the J gene end by 7 bases; junction bases not matched to a gene: 4.

V is TRBV5-4 and J is TRBJ1-2; D call uncertain. The CDR3 totals 13 residues. Germline-derived CDR1 and CDR2 are SGHNT and YYREEE (reference sequence). V was clipped by 1 base and J by 5 bases, with 9 bases between them. CDR3 sequence reads: CASSLYGEYGYTF. The CDR3 DNA reads as TGTGCCAGCAGCTTGTACGGGGAGTATGGCTACACCTTC.

This clonotype came up a few times. The chain uses TRBV7-8 and TRBJ2-3; 9 bases line up with TRBD1. V shed 0 bases and J 6 bases; nucleotides not matched to a gene: 13. The CDR3 runs to 18 residues. The germline V gene encodes CDR1 SGHVS and CDR2 FQNEAQ. The CDR3 nucleotides read TGTGCCAGCAGCTTAGCTAGGACAGGGGAAGGGTCGCGGGATACGCAGTATTTT. Translation: CASSLARTGEGSRDTQYF.